This T cell receptor beta chain was obtained from a study of identical twins. Looked up from germline, CDR1 is MDHEN and CDR2 is SYDVKM. The V and J ends lost 1 base and 5 bases respectively, with 12 bases between them. The CDR3 is made up of 15 amino acids. A universal primer binding site was introduced by template switching. The final cDNA contained unique molecular identifiers. A single record per CDR3 protein comes from TCRdb applying MiXCR to the 5' RACE reads. This table has more than 1.5 million distinct CDR3 sequences, 32% appearing once. The chain couples TRBV28 to TRBJ1-5; D perhaps matches TRBD1 (6 bases). The sample consisted of cord blood. The receptor was derived from a newborn girl in good health. Here the CDR3 reads CASSLSPGADQPQHF. CDR3 bases: TGTGCCAGCAGTTTATCTCCGGGGGCGGATCAGCCCCAGCATTTT. The full variable domain, in which reference TRBV28 and TRBJ1-5 provide the parts outside the CDR3, is DVKVTQSSRYLVKRTGEKVFLECVQDMDHENMFWYRQDPGLGLRLIYFSYDVKMKEKGDIPEGYSVSREKKERFSLILESASTNQTSMYLCASSLSPGADQPQHFGDGTRLSIL.